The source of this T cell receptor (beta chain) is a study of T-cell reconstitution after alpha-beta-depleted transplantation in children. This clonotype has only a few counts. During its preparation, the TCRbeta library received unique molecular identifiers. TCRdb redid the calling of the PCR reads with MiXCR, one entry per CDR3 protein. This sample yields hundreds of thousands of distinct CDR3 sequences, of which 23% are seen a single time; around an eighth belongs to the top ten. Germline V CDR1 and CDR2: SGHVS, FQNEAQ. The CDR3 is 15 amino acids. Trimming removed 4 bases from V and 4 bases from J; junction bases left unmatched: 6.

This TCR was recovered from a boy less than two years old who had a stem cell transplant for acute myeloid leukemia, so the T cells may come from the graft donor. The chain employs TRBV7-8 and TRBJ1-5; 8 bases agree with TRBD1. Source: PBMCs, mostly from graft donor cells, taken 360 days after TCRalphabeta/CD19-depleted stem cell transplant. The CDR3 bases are TGTGCCAGCAGCTCATTGGGGACAGGTAATCAGCCCCAGCATTTT. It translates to CASSSLGTGNQPQHF.